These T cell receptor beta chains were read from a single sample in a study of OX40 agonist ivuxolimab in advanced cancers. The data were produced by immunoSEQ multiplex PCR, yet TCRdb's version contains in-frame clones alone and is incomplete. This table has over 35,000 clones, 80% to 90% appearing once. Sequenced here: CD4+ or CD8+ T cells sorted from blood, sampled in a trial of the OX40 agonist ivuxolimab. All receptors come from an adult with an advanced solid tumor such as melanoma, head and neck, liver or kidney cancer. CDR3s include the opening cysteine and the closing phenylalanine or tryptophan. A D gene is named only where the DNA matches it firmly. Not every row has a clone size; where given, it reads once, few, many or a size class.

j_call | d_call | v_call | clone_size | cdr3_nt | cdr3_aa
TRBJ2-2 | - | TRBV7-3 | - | TGTGCCAGCAGGGAGCGTAACACCGGGGAGCTGTTTTTT | CASRERNTGELFF
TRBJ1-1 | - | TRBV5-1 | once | TGCGCCAGCAGCCCGGGAGGGGTCACTGAAGCTTTCTTT | CASSPGGVTEAFF
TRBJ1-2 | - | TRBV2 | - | TGTGCCAGCAGTGAGGAGACTAACTATGGCTACACCTTC | CASSEETNYGYTF
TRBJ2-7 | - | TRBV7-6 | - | TGTGCCAGCAGCCCGCTGGGGGGCAACGAGCAGTACTTC | CASSPLGGNEQYF
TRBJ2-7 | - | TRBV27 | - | TGTGCCAGCGGATACAGTAGCTCCTACGAGCAGTACTTC | CASGYSSSYEQYF
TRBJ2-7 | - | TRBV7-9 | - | TGTGCCAGCAGCCCCCCCTTCGTATCCGACAGCCCCAACGAGCAGTACTTC | CASSPPFVSDSPNEQYF
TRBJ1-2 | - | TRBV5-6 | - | TGTGCCAGCAGCTTGGGTGGTGGCTACACCTTC | CASSLGGGYTF
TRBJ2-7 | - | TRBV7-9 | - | TGTGCCAGCAGACCCGTTTGGGCAGGCTCCTACGAGCAGTACTTC | CASRPVWAGSYEQYF
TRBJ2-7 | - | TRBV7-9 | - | TGTGCCAGCAGCTTAGAAGCGTATGGTAGGGATCACGAGCAGTACTTC | CASSLEAYGRDHEQYF
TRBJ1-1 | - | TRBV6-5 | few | TGTGCCAGCAGTTATGGGGGAAGGGCTTTCTTT | CASSYGGRAFF